Sequencing of this T cell receptor (beta chain) was carried out in a study of blood T cell repertoires in COVID-19. Study context: The United States, Italy and Spain supplied acute and convalescent COVID-19 samples.

Per the original data handling: The assay estimated nucleated cells by amplifying reference gene primers. Libraries were prepared by immunoSEQ multiplex PCR; TCRdb keeps only in-frame clonotypes and omits some of them. V, J and clone size reflect that table, while D and trimming were determined from the DNA. Of 40,000 to 50,000 clones listed, approximately 86% were seen once; the top ten hold approximately 60%. This clone appeared a few times. The V gene lost 4 bases and the J gene lost 4 bases, with 16 bases spanning the gap. This CDR3 is built from 15 residues. Germline V lookup: CDR1 MNHEY, CDR2 SMNVEV (reference sequence).

The sequenced material came from peripheral blood. The TCR sequence derives from a man in his 70s with acute or convalescent COVID-19. V and J are TRBV27 and TRBJ1-1; D gene ambiguous. CDR3 in DNA: TGTGCCAGCAGTTCCCCGACCCTACTAGGCACTGAAGCTTTCTTT. As protein: CASSSPTLLGTEAFF.